This T cell receptor (beta chain) was retrieved from a study of cytomegalovirus exposure and HLA in healthy donors. Study-wide results and limits: TCR beta chain V- and J-gene trimming was linked, in a later analysis, to a missense variant in DCLRE1C.

Worth noting for this clone: What it recognizes is unknown.

The V end was cut by 2 bases, the J end by 1 base, with 9 bases between. CDR1 and CDR2 from the germline V gene are SNHLY and FYNNEI. The CDR3 loop spans 15 amino acids. Primers: 60 Vbeta forward and 13 Jbeta reverse. Measured with immunoSEQ multiplex PCR; TCRdb has only the in-frame clones, and not every one. Of 130,000 or so clones listed, approximately 80% were seen once; the top ten hold 2.2%. Sequenced: PBMCs. The chain employs TRBV2 and TRBJ1-5, with D possibly matching TRBD1 (5 bases). The TCR originated in a woman aged 40 to 49 in good health and CMV-seronegative. Here the CDR3 DNA reads TGTGCCAGCAGTGAATGGGACTCAAGCAATCAGCCCCAGCATTTT. Its translation is CASSEWDSSNQPQHF.